These T cell receptor beta chains were read from a single sample in a study of beta chain features in type 1 diabetes. Measured with immunoSEQ multiplex PCR; TCRdb has only the in-frame clones, and not every one. The sample contains 810,000 or so clones, 15% to 20% of which appear only once. Sample: naive CD4+ T cells from blood. All receptors derive from a young woman in good health. Each CDR3 is given with its conserved first and last residue. A D gene is named only where the DNA matches it firmly. Expanded clones are given a class, and other clones once, few, many or no size at all.

v_call	j_call	d_call	clone_size	cdr3_aa
TRBV7-2	TRBJ2-1	TRBD1	NA	CASSLRTGGAQNEQFF
TRBV5-1	TRBJ1-4	NA	NA	CASSPNRGGEKLFF
TRBV6-1	TRBJ2-3	NA	NA	CASRTTWDTQYF
TRBV14	TRBJ2-6	TRBD1	few	CASSQQTGETGANVLTF
TRBV7-2	TRBJ2-1	NA	NA	CASRKIERTAPNEQFF
TRBV5-1	TRBJ2-1	NA	NA	CASSFGLGYEQFF
TRBV9	TRBJ2-1	NA	few	CASSYLGDEQFF
TRBV28	TRBJ1-5	TRBD1	NA	CASSWTGGQPQHF
TRBV10-2	TRBJ2-5	NA	NA	CASSESGTIQETQYF
TRBV5-1	TRBJ2-5	NA	few	CASRFRPSLEETQYF
TRBV5-6	TRBJ2-5	TRBD1	NA	CASSQTGARETQYF
TRBV27	TRBJ2-2	NA	NA	CASSLSGTHTGELFF
TRBV6-1	TRBJ2-5	TRBD1	few	CAITGTVRETQYF
TRBV6-5	TRBJ2-5	NA	NA	CASSRQLYQETQYF
TRBV18	TRBJ2-7	NA	NA	CASSQVTTYEQYF
TRBV6-5	TRBJ1-1	NA	few	CASSYRDSGTEAFF
TRBV7-8	TRBJ1-1	NA	few	CASSFKEHYTEAFF
TRBV28	TRBJ2-7	TRBD2	NA	CASSSTSGSSSYEQYF
TRBV28	TRBJ1-3	TRBD1	NA	CASTQGAGNTIYF
TRBV28	TRBJ2-4	NA	many	CASSVSLGKNIQYF
TRBV5-1	TRBJ1-2	NA	NA	CASSSRGPLGSYGYTF
TRBV6-1	TRBJ1-1	NA	NA	CASSNREDTEAFF
TRBV10-3	TRBJ1-2	NA	NA	CAISEEADGYTF
TRBV18	TRBJ2-5	NA	NA	CASSTATQETQYF
TRBV18	TRBJ2-1	NA	few	CASSPQRARGSYNEQFF
TRBV11-2	TRBJ1-2	NA	NA	CASSLGPFYGYTF
TRBV10-3	TRBJ1-1	NA	NA	CATSGNFDTEAFF
TRBV18	TRBJ1-2	NA	NA	CASSPLAANYGYTF
TRBV7-2	TRBJ1-4	NA	few	CASSNMVVGEKLFF
TRBV29-1	TRBJ2-4	TRBD2	NA	CSVPAGGAKNIQYF
TRBV29-1	TRBJ1-1	TRBD1	few	CSAGQMNTEAFF
TRBV5-1	TRBJ2-4	NA	few	CASSTRMDKNIQYF
TRBV15	TRBJ2-1	NA	few	CATSRITDLYNNEQFF
TRBV29-1	TRBJ2-5	TRBD1	NA	CSVATGTGVETQYF
TRBV4-2	TRBJ2-3	NA	few	CASSTRTGTDTQYF
TRBV18	TRBJ2-1	NA	few	CASSPSGSSEQFF
TRBV2	TRBJ2-1	NA	few	CASIERAPYNEQFF
TRBV6-6	TRBJ2-7	TRBD1	NA	CASTGTAYEQYF
TRBV11-2	TRBJ2-6	NA	NA	CASSLETQRWGANVLTF
TRBV28	TRBJ2-7	NA	few	CASGGDSRNYEQYF
TRBV13	TRBJ1-1	NA	few	CASSLLVNTEAFF
TRBV7-9	TRBJ2-7	NA	few	CASTVGGEQYF
TRBV18	TRBJ1-4	NA	NA	CASSGRNNEKLFF
TRBV28	TRBJ2-1	TRBD1	NA	CASSSQGNSYNEQFF